Listed below are T cell receptor beta chains from one sample, sequenced in a study of blood T cell repertoires in COVID-19. Generated by immunoSEQ multiplex PCR, the TCRdb table keeps only in-frame clones and is missing some. The profile shows about 270,000 clones, 86% of them singletons. Sequenced material: PBMCs or T cells enriched from blood (not recorded which). The receptor set was obtained from a woman aged 18-29 years who had recovered from COVID-19. Each CDR3 is given with its conserved first and last residue. A D gene is named only where the DNA matches it firmly. Clone size is stated in some rows and not others, as once, few, many or a class when expanded.

j_call v_call d_call cdr3_length clone_size cdr3_aa cdr3_nt
TRBJ2-1 TRBV7-9 TRBD2 17 few CASSLVPSGASYNEQFF TGTGCCAGCAGCTTAGTGCCTAGCGGGGCCTCCTACAATGAGCAGTTCTTC
TRBJ1-4 TRBV7-2 - 16 - CASSRGAYYSNEKLFF TGTGCCAGCAGCCGGGGGGCTTATTATTCTAATGAAAAACTGTTTTTT
TRBJ1-4 TRBV27 TRBD1 17 - CASSLHKLDRGHEKLFF TGTGCCAGCAGTTTACATAAACTCGACAGGGGTCACGAAAAACTGTTTTTT
TRBJ2-7 TRBV4-2 TRBD1 16 - CASSQAGQGTSYEQYF TGTGCCAGCAGCCAGGCCGGACAGGGGACCTCCTACGAGCAGTACTTC
TRBJ2-7 TRBV29-1 - 13 - CSVVSGEIYEQYF TGCAGCGTTGTTAGTGGGGAGATTTACGAGCAGTACTTC
TRBJ2-7 TRBV7-9 TRBD1 14 - CASSHRTGNREQYF TGTGCCAGCAGCCACCGGACAGGGAACCGCGAGCAGTACTTC
TRBJ2-3 TRBV7-2 TRBD2 18 - CASSLGGLAGVGADTQYF TGTGCCAGCAGCTTAGGGGGACTAGCGGGAGTGGGGGCAGATACGCAGTATTTT
TRBJ1-5 TRBV24-1 - 18 - CATSDLHPDRGPNQPQHF TGTGCCACCAGTGATTTGCACCCCGACAGAGGCCCCAATCAGCCCCAGCATTTT
TRBJ2-5 TRBV6-5 - 15 - CASSYTTSRQETQYF TGTGCCAGCAGTTACACCACTAGCCGTCAAGAGACCCAGTACTTC
TRBJ1-2 TRBV6-5 - 14 - CASSTRQFNYGYTF TGTGCCAGCAGCACAAGACAGTTTAACTATGGCTACACCTTC
TRBJ2-5 TRBV7-2 TRBD1 15 - CASTKGQGREETQYF TGTGCCAGCACCAAAGGACAGGGACGAGAGGAGACCCAGTACTTC
TRBJ2-2 TRBV9 TRBD1 16 - CASSVAGQGVAGELFF TGTGCCAGCAGCGTAGCAGGACAGGGAGTGGCCGGGGAGCTGTTTTTT
TRBJ1-1 TRBV3-1/TRBV3-2 - 14 - CASSRGTLNTEAFF TGTGCCAGCAGCAGGGGGACGTTGAACACTGAAGCTTTCTTT
TRBJ2-5 TRBV28 - 14 few CAINHDGAEETQYF TGTGCCATCAACCACGATGGTGCGGAAGAGACCCAGTACTTC
TRBJ2-5 TRBV28 TRBD2 16 - CASRGGLAGVRKTQYF TGTGCCAGCAGGGGAGGTCTAGCGGGGGTTAGGAAGACCCAGTACTTC
TRBJ2-5 TRBV29-1 TRBD2 13 - CSVTAGGGETQYF TGCAGCGTTACGGCGGGAGGAGGGGAGACCCAGTACTTC
TRBJ2-3 TRBV7-9 - 12 - CASSLLGDTQYF TGTGCCAGCAGCTTATTGGGCGATACGCAGTATTTT
TRBJ1-1 TRBV14 - 17 - CASSQQERGTQSLGAFF TGTGCCAGCAGCCAACAAGAACGGGGGACTCAATCACTTGGGGCTTTCTTT
TRBJ1-2 TRBV9 - 12 - CASSGGGAGYTF TGTGCCAGCTCGGGGGGGGGTGCTGGCTACACCTTC
TRBJ1-1 TRBV4-1 TRBD1 14 few CASSQPTGGTEAFF TGCGCCAGCAGCCAGCCGACAGGGGGCACTGAAGCTTTCTTT
TRBJ2-7 TRBV4-1 - 15 - CASSHVLTGSYEQYF TGCGCCAGCAGCCACGTCTTGACAGGTAGCTACGAGCAGTACTTC
TRBJ2-3 TRBV30 - 12 once CAWSVQPVGSYF TGTGCCTGGAGTGTACAGCCAGTTGGCTCGTATTTT
TRBJ2-7 TRBV10-1 - 12 - CATGTNSYEQYF TGCGCCACCGGGACAAATTCCTACGAGCAGTACTTC
TRBJ2-2 TRBV9 - 12 - CASSLNTGELFF TGTGCCAGCAGCCTCAACACCGGGGAGCTGTTTTTT
TRBJ1-5 TRBV30 TRBD1 13 - CAWSVTGDQPQHF TGTGCCTGGAGTGTGACAGGGGATCAGCCCCAGCATTTT
TRBJ1-6 TRBV7-2 - 16 - CASSRISGTLNSPLHF TGTGCCAGCAGCAGAATATCCGGGACATTAAATTCACCCCTCCACTTT
TRBJ2-2 TRBV3-1/TRBV3-2 - 14 - CASRAYSNTGELFF TGTGCCAGCAGGGCCTACAGTAACACCGGGGAGCTGTTTTTT
TRBJ1-4 TRBV10-3 TRBD1 13 - CAIRGTVNEKLFF TGTGCCATCAGGGGGACAGTTAATGAAAAACTGTTTTTT
TRBJ2-1 TRBV6-5 - 12 - CASSPDTSGEFF TGTGCCAGCAGCCCCGACACCTCCGGGGAGTTCTTC
TRBJ2-2 TRBV19 - 16 - CASSMAGGAMAGELFF TGTGCCAGTAGTATGGCGGGCGGGGCTATGGCCGGGGAGCTGTTTTTT
TRBJ2-2 TRBV7-9 TRBD1 17 - CASSPRLVGGGTGELFF TGTGCCAGCAGCCCCCGTCTCGTAGGGGGCGGCACCGGGGAGCTGTTTTTT
TRBJ2-7 TRBV19 TRBD2 15 - CASSGSGRASLEQYF TGTGCCAGTAGTGGTAGCGGGAGGGCCTCCCTCGAGCAGTACTTC
TRBJ2-5 TRBV24-1 TRBD1 14 - CATSDPGQGATQYF TGTGCCACCAGTGATCCCGGACAGGGAGCGACCCAGTACTTC
TRBJ2-3 TRBV13 - 13 - CAGLERGTDTQYF TGTGCCGGTCTAGAGCGAGGCACAGATACGCAGTATTTT
TRBJ2-7 TRBV5-4 TRBD2 15 - CASSPEGGAGHEQYF TGTGCCAGCAGCCCAGAGGGAGGGGCAGGGCACGAGCAGTACTTC
TRBJ2-7 TRBV4-2 TRBD1 17 - CASSQDLGTGRSYEQYF TGTGCCAGCAGCCAGGACTTAGGGACAGGTCGATCCTACGAGCAGTACTTC
TRBJ2-7 TRBV28 TRBD1 14 many CASSSGTGVYEQYF TGTGCCAGCAGTTCGGGGACAGGGGTCTACGAGCAGTACTTC
TRBJ2-3 TRBV10-1 TRBD2 15 - CASSETLAGPDTQYF TGCGCCAGCAGCGAGACTCTAGCGGGACCAGATACGCAGTATTTT
TRBJ2-1 TRBV28 - 15 - CASSSQSRDYNEQFF TGTGCCAGCAGTTCTCAGTCCCGGGACTACAATGAGCAGTTCTTC
TRBJ1-2 TRBV21-1 - 15 - CASSKPAMTPNGYTF TGTGCCAGCAGCAAGCCTGCGATGACACCTAATGGCTACACCTTC
TRBJ2-5 TRBV28 TRBD2 14 - CASSSPGGGFNLHF TGTGCCAGCAGTTCACCCGGCGGGGGGTTTAACCTCCACTTC
TRBJ1-1 TRBV5-5 - 13 few CASSLEKGRDAFF TGTGCCAGCAGCTTGGAGAAGGGGCGCGACGCTTTCTTT
TRBJ1-2 TRBV25-1 - 13 - CASRAGGVYGYTF TGTGCCAGCAGGGCTGGAGGGGTCTATGGCTACACCTTC
TRBJ2-7 TRBV20-1 TRBD2 13 - CSASSGSSYEQYF TGCAGTGCTAGTAGCGGGAGCTCCTACGAGCAGTACTTC
TRBJ1-5 TRBV28 - 15 - CASSLPQGRSQPQHF TGTGCCAGCAGTCTCCCACAGGGAAGGTCGCAGCCCCAGCATTTT
TRBJ1-3 TRBV11-2 - 16 - CASSLGLQGAGNTIYF TGTGCCAGCAGCCTCGGTCTACAGGGAGCAGGAAACACCATATATTTT
TRBJ2-3 TRBV27 - 13 - CASSALSRNTQYF TGTGCCAGCAGCGCCCTATCCAGGAATACGCAGTATTTT
TRBJ1-1 TRBV23-1 - 15 - CASSGRDRILTEAFF TGCGCCAGCAGTGGCCGAGACAGGATACTGACTGAAGCTTTCTTT
TRBJ1-2 TRBV5-5 TRBD1 17 - CASSLLPGQGFDYGYTF TGTGCCAGCAGCTTGTTACCGGGACAGGGTTTCGACTATGGCTACACCTTC
TRBJ1-1 TRBV19 - 16 - CASSPRPRGGDTEAFF TGTGCCAGTAGTCCGCGGCCCCGGGGGGGGGACACTGAAGCTTTCTTT
TRBJ2-7 TRBV4-1 - 15 - CASSQVLALSYEQYF TGCGCCAGCAGCCAAGTACTAGCCCTTTCCTACGAGCAGTACTTC
TRBJ1-5 TRBV28 TRBD1 17 - CASSLRRRTGSNQSQHF TGTGCCAGCAGTTTACGTAGACGGACAGGGAGCAATCAGTCCCAGCATTTT
TRBJ2-7 TRBV5-1 TRBD2 13 - CASRETSGYEQYF TGCGCCAGCAGGGAGACTAGCGGGTACGAGCAGTACTTC
TRBJ2-1 TRBV11-3 - 18 - CASSLATGGTIFYNEQFF TGTGCCAGCAGCTTAGCAACGGGGGGCACCATATTTTACAATGAGCAGTTCTTC
TRBJ2-3 TRBV2 - 15 - CASSEAGQGTDTQYF TGTGCCAGCAGTGAAGCGGGGCAGGGCACAGATACGCAGTATTTT